These 18 T cell receptor beta chains were sequenced from one sample in a study of cytomegalovirus exposure and HLA in healthy donors. The primer mix had 60 Vbeta and 13 Jbeta primers. Here immunoSEQ multiplex PCR was the method, and the copy in TCRdb shows in-frame clones only, minus some. In the table there are approximately 130,000 clones, 82% of which are singletons. Material: PBMCs. These receptors were obtained from a woman aged 45-60 years in good health and CMV-seropositive.

On this clone itself: Other DNA sequences in the sample encode the same CDR3. CDR3 nucleotides: TGTGCCAGCAGCCTCTACGAGCAGTACTTC. Its protein is CASSLYEQYF. This chain connects TRBV6-1 to TRBJ2-7; D ambiguous. The germline V gene has CDR1 MNHNS and CDR2 SASEGT. The CDR3 loop spans 10 amino acids. V lost 6 bases, J lost 3 bases, and 3 bases lay in between.

This chain connects TRBV6-1 to TRBJ2-3; D gene uncertain. V shed 4 bases and J shed 7 bases, with 18 bases lying between them. Germline loops: CDR1 MNHNS, CDR2 SASEGT. The CDR3 covers 15 residues. The CDR3 coding sequence is TGTGCCAGCAGTGTGGAGCCCCATCCCGGGTATACGCAGTATTTT. This gives the protein CASSVEPHPGYTQYF.

A few counts support this clone. This chain links TRBV28 with TRBJ1-5; the D gene is possibly TRBD1 (5 bases). This CDR3 has 14 amino acids. Trimming removed 2 bases from V and 5 bases from J, with 10 bases in between. From germline, CDR1 is MDHEN and CDR2 SYDVKM. The CDR3 is CASSLGGGYQPQHF. The CDR3 DNA is TGTGCCAGCAGTTTAGGGGGGGGATATCAGCCCCAGCATTTT. Full variable domain (missing parts from reference TRBV28 and TRBJ1-5): DVKVTQSSRYLVKRTGEKVFLECVQDMDHENMFWYRQDPGLGLRLIYFSYDVKMKEKGDIPEGYSVSREKKERFSLILESASTNQTSMYLCASSLGGGYQPQHFGDGTRLSIL.

J is TRBJ2-1 and V is TRBV7-2; 8 bases fit TRBD2. The CDR3 spans 16 residues. Per the germline V gene, CDR1 is SGHTA and CDR2 is FQGNSA. V shed 5 bases, J shed 2 bases, and the junction held 8 bases outside the gene matches. Written as DNA, the CDR3 is TGTGCCAGCAGCCTTCTTGGCGGGGGGCCCTACAATGAGCAGTTCTTC. Its protein is CASSLLGGGPYNEQFF.

The chain joins TRBV6-1 to TRBJ1-5; no clear D. Trimming left V 6 bases short and J 5 bases short, with 11 bases between. The CDR3 is made up of 13 amino acids. Germline V lookup: CDR1 MNHNS, CDR2 SASEGT. The CDR3 reads CASRQNGYQPQHF. The CDR3 coding sequence is TGTGCCAGCAGACAGAACGGTTATCAGCCCCAGCATTTT.

The chain joins TRBV19 to TRBJ1-1; possible D gene TRBD1, 6 bases. The CDR3 covers 16 residues. The germline V gene encodes CDR1 LNHDA and CDR2 SQIVND (reference sequence). The ends were cut back, 3 bases at V and 0 bases at J, with 14 bases in the middle. CDR3 sequence reads: CASSIRGRVMNTEAFF. The CDR3 DNA follows: TGTGCCAGTAGTATCAGGGGCAGAGTAATGAACACTGAAGCTTTCTTT.

This clone was recorded only once. J is TRBJ2-3 and V is TRBV11-2; weak D call: TRBD2 (5 bases). Trimming cost V 1 base and J 0 bases, with 11 bases left between them. The germline gives CDR1 SGHAT, CDR2 FQNNGV. The length of the CDR3 is 16 residues. The CDR3 loop reads CASSLVNGISTDTQYF. The CDR3 DNA sequence: TGTGCCAGCAGCTTAGTCAACGGGATTAGCACAGATACGCAGTATTTT. Full variable domain (outside the CDR3, taken from reference TRBV11-2 and TRBJ2-3): EAGVAQSPRYKIIEKRQSVAFWCNPISGHATLYWYQQILGQGPKLLIQFQNNGVVDDSQLPKDRFSAERLKGVDSTLKIQPAKLEDSAVYLCASSLVNGISTDTQYFGPGTRLTVL.

V gene TRBV11-1 combines with J gene TRBJ2-5; 10 positions match TRBD2. CDR1 is SGHAT, CDR2 FQDESV, per germline (reference sequence). The CDR3 length is 14 residues. V lost 5 bases, J lost 5 bases, and 5 bases stayed unmatched. This CDR3 reads CASSRLAGLETQYF. In DNA, the CDR3 is TGTGCCAGCAGCAGACTAGCGGGTCTCGAGACCCAGTACTTC.

The rearrangement links TRBV15 to TRBJ1-5, with 7 bases aligning to TRBD1. The germline gives CDR1 LNHNV, CDR2 YYDKDF (reference sequence). Trimming removed 5 bases from V and 6 bases from J; junction bases left unmatched: 10. The CDR3 has 15 residues. The CDR3 is CATSGMQQGIQPQHF. The CDR3 DNA is TGTGCCACCAGCGGAATGCAACAGGGGATTCAGCCCCAGCATTTT.

The chain recombines TRBV6-1 with TRBJ1-2, with 8 bases fitting TRBD1. The trim removed 6 bases at V and 4 bases at J, leaving 4 bases unmatched. The CDR3 length is 13 residues. The germline CDR1 and CDR2 sequences are MNHNS and SASEGT. This chain's CDR3 is CASRDTGGYGYTF. CDR3 nucleotide sequence: TGTGCCAGCAGGGACACAGGGGGCTATGGCTACACCTTC.

This clone appeared a few times. The chain employs TRBV11-3 and TRBJ2-1, with TRBD2 identical over 9 bases. Germline V gene data show CDR1 as SGHNT and CDR2 as YENEEA. Trimming removed 3 bases from V and 5 bases from J; junction bases left unmatched: 5. The length of the CDR3 is 15 residues. The CDR3 nucleotides read TGTGCCAGCAGCTTGGAACTAGCGGGCAACAATGAGCAGTTCTTC. This gives the protein CASSLELAGNNEQFF.

V and J are TRBV19 and TRBJ1-4, with 7 bases identical to TRBD1. The CDR3 spans 14 residues. Germline V CDR1 and CDR2: LNHDA, SQIVND (reference sequence). The junction had 9 bases not matched to a gene; V was cut back by 6 bases and J by 8 bases. In DNA, the CDR3 is TGTGCCAGTAGGCGAGACAGGGTTGGGGAAAAACTGTTTTTT. This codes for CASRRDRVGEKLFF. Looking up the rest from reference TRBV19 and TRBJ1-4 gives the full variable domain: DGGITQSPKYLFRKEGQNVTLSCEQNLNHDAMYWYRQDPGQGLRLIYYSQIVNDFQKGDIAEGYSVSREKKESFPLTVTSAQKNPTAFYLCASRRDRVGEKLFFGSGTQLSVL.

V and J are TRBV5-1 and TRBJ1-1; 7 bases align to TRBD1. Germline CDR1 and CDR2: SGHRS and YFSETQ. There are 15 residues in the CDR3. J lost 1 base, V lost 3 bases, and 6 bases had no gene match. DNA of the CDR3: TGCGCCAGCAGCTCCCGACAGGGCTGGAACACTGAAGCTTTCTTT. It translates to CASSSRQGWNTEAFF. The full variable domain, its missing parts supplied by reference TRBV5-1 and TRBJ1-1, is KAGVTQTPRYLIKTRGQQVTLSCSPISGHRSVSWYQQTPGQGLQFLFEYFSETQRNKGNFPGRFSGRQFSNSRSEMNVSTLELGDSALYLCASSSRQGWNTEAFFGQGTRLTVV.

The chain employs TRBV9 and TRBJ2-2; D unresolved. The germline gives CDR1 SGDLS, CDR2 YYNGEE. The ends were cut back, 0 bases at V and 3 bases at J, with 9 bases in the middle. The CDR3 covers 15 residues. In DNA form, the CDR3 reads TGTGCCAGCAGCGTAGGTCCAGGTCACACCGGGGAGCTGTTTTTT. This translates into CASSVGPGHTGELFF.

On this clone itself: Distinct nucleotide sequences in the sample also encode this CDR3. This chain links TRBV5-1 with TRBJ1-1, with a weak D call TRBD1 (5 bases). There are 13 residues in the CDR3. Germline V CDR1 and CDR2: SGHRS, YFSETQ. Trimming pared 4 bases from V and 2 bases from J, leaving 9 bases between. The CDR3 loop is CASSTQGNTEAFF. The DNA for the CDR3 is TGCGCCAGCAGCACCCAGGGTAACACTGAAGCTTTCTTT.

The V call is TRBV6-1, the J call TRBJ1-3; D uncertain. There are 15 residues in the CDR3. The germline V gene has CDR1 MNHNS and CDR2 SASEGT. V shed 6 bases and J shed 1 base, with 13 bases lying between them. The CDR3 DNA is TGTGCCAGCAGGGCCTCCGCGGGGTCTGGAAACACCATATATTTT. Its protein product is CASRASAGSGNTIYF.

The chain uses TRBV6-6 and TRBJ1-4; 9 bases are shared with TRBD1. After removal of 9 bases from V and 4 bases from J, the junction contained 9 bases not matched to a gene. The CDR3 has 15 amino acids. CDR1 is MNHNY, CDR2 SVGAGI, per germline (reference sequence). CDR3 DNA: TGTGCCAGTGATTATAGGGGACAGGGTAATGAAAAACTGTTTTTT. Translation gives CASDYRGQGNEKLFF.

This sequence joins TRBV29-1 and TRBJ2-1, with TRBD1 matching over 7 bases. This CDR3 spans 15 amino acids. The germline gives CDR1 SQVTM, CDR2 ANQGSEA. The V gene end was trimmed by 8 bases and the J gene end by 0 bases; junction bases not matched to a gene: 10. The CDR3 loop reads CSISPDRSSYNEQFF. Written as DNA, the CDR3 is TGCAGCATATCCCCGGACAGGAGCTCCTACAATGAGCAGTTCTTC.